This T cell receptor (beta chain) was sequenced in a study of blood T cell repertoires in COVID-19. Study-level background: The samples span acute and convalescent COVID-19 from the United States, Italy and Spain. Nucleic acid was either cDNA or gDNA, and it came from T cells, B-cell-depleted T cells, or PBMCs.

This CDR3 is 12 amino acids long. The V end was cut by 5 bases, the J end by 8 bases, with 9 bases between. In the study's own analysis: Amplification with reference gene primers provided the estimates of nucleated cell counts. The repertoire was sequenced with immunoSEQ multiplex PCR; TCRdb's copy has only in-frame clones and lacks some. Clone size and the V and J calls come from that table; the DNA yielded D and trimming. This sample has a few hundred thousand clones, with more than 65% found just once. The TCR originated in a woman aged 40-49 years who had recovered from COVID-19. The chain uses TRBV12-3 or TRBV12-4 and TRBJ1-4; possibly TRBD1 for D (5 bases). The source material was peripheral blood. The CDR3 bases are TGTGCCAGCAGTCCGGGGGGGGAAAAACTGTTTTTT. Protein: CASSPGGEKLFF.